What follows describes a single TCR beta chain. Data came from immunoSEQ multiplex PCR; TCRdb stores just in-frame clones and leaves some out. The table has more than 95,000 clones, approximately 85% seen once. The data belong to a study of radiation and T cells in renal cell carcinoma. CDR3 length equals 13 residues. CDR1 is SGHTA, CDR2 FQGTGA, per germline. Trimming removed 3 bases from V and 0 bases from J, with 5 bases in between. Noted time point: blood 2 weeks post-SBRT. Sample treatment: 15 Gy SBRT to primary tumor, nephrectomy 4 weeks later. The chain carries TRBV7-3 and TRBJ1-1; no definite D call. The specimen comprised blood, sampled from a patient whose treatment included radiotherapy and nephrectomy. This sequence was found in a middle-aged man with renal cell carcinoma. The CDR3, as DNA: TGTGCCAGCAGCTTCACAGTGAACACTGAAGCTTTCTTT. It specifies CASSFTVNTEAFF.